This TCR beta chain appears in the sequencing data of a study of shared clonotypes between healthy human individuals. Findings and limits, study-wide: Sampling was confined to blood; repertoires within tissues likely differ.

Of note for this clone: Antigen: not known. Other DNA sequences in the same sample also yield this CDR3.

Assay: immunoSEQ multiplex PCR; the TCRdb copy retains only in-frame clones and omits some. This sample has 1.5 million to 2.5 million clones, with approximately 95% found just once. Naive CD8 isolation took CD45RO-negative cells positively selected for CCR7 and excluded terminally differentiated effector memory CD45RA+ cells. The sample comprised naive CD8+ T cells sorted from blood. The source of this sequence is a man between 18 and 35 years old in good health.

The CDR3 spells CASSIGNEQFF. CDR3 bases: TGTGCCAGCAGCATAGGGAATGAGCAGTTCTTC. The chain employs TRBV5-4 and TRBJ2-1; D not resolved. Germline V gene lookup returns CDR1 SGHNT and CDR2 YYREEE (reference sequence). CDR3 length: 11 amino acids. Trimming removed 4 bases from V and 7 bases from J, with 6 bases in between.